A single sample is the source of the 23 T cell receptor beta chains below, sequenced in a study of blood T cell repertoires in COVID-19. Profiled with immunoSEQ multiplex PCR; TCRdb holds only in-frame clones, not every one. This table has roughly 280,000 clones, approximately 90% appearing once. The sample consisted of PBMCs or T cells enriched from blood (not recorded which). The receptors originated from a woman in her late teens or twenties who had recovered from COVID-19.

This rearrangement joins TRBV11-2 to TRBJ1-2; perhaps TRBD1 as D (6 bases). The length of the CDR3 is 13 residues. Trimming stripped 2 bases from V and 7 bases from J, with 11 bases between. Germline loops: CDR1 SGHAT, CDR2 FQNNGV. This CDR3 reads CASSLYRESGYTF. CDR3 nucleotides: TGTGCCAGCAGCTTATACAGGGAGAGTGGCTACACCTTC.

The CDR3 DNA is TGCGCCAGCAGCTCGGGGACAGTTGGCGGTGGCTACACCTTC. It specifies CASSSGTVGGGYTF. The chain uses TRBV5-1 and TRBJ1-2; 7 bases map to TRBD1. J gave up 7 bases and V 3 bases, and 9 bases lay outside the gene matches. CDR3 length equals 14 residues. The germline V gene encodes CDR1 SGHRS and CDR2 YFSETQ. Drawing the rest from reference TRBV5-1 and TRBJ1-2, the complete variable domain is KAGVTQTPRYLIKTRGQQVTLSCSPISGHRSVSWYQQTPGQGLQFLFEYFSETQRNKGNFPGRFSGRQFSNSRSEMNVSTLELGDSALYLCASSSGTVGGGYTFGSGTRLTVV.

This clone has only one observation. The V call is TRBV9, the J call TRBJ2-3; the D gene is possibly TRBD2 (7 bases). Between the trimmed V and J ends, which lost 4 bases and 2 bases, there was a span of 14 bases. This CDR3 is built from 15 residues. Germline lookup yields CDR1 SGDLS and CDR2 YYNGEE. The CDR3 DNA is TGTGCCAGCAGCTCTCGGGGGGCGGACACAGATACGCAGTATTTT. Its protein is CASSSRGADTDTQYF.

The rearrangement uses TRBV5-6 and TRBJ2-1; 7 positions agree with TRBD2. Germline V CDR1 and CDR2: SGHDT, YYEEEE. J lost 1 base, V lost 0 bases, and 4 bases had no gene match. The CDR3 contains 16 residues. The CDR3 coding sequence is TGTGCCAGCAGCTTGGTCTCACTAGCGTCCTACAATGAGCAGTTCTTC. This translates into CASSLVSLASYNEQFF.

This chain connects TRBV28 to TRBJ1-5, with D perhaps TRBD1 (5 bases). Germline loops: CDR1 MDHEN, CDR2 SYDVKM. Between the trimmed V and J ends, which lost 3 bases and 0 bases, there was a span of 15 bases. The CDR3 sequence is 17 residues long. The DNA of the CDR3 is TGTGCCAGCAGTTTTCCCCGTACAGGTTATAGCAATCAGCCCCAGCATTTT. Its translation: CASSFPRTGYSNQPQHF.

Regarding this clone: An end of the junction differs from the germline gene, which may be a read error. The chain is built from TRBV7-3 and TRBJ2-1; D unclear. CDR1 and CDR2 (germline): SGHTA, FQGTGA. The CDR3 extends over 11 amino acids. CDR3 nucleotides: TGTGCCAGCGCGAAAAACAATGAGCGGTTCTTC. Its translation: CASAKNNERFF.

The chain joins TRBV5-1 to TRBJ1-2; D is uncertain. The CDR3 contains 15 residues. Trimming shortened V by 1 base and J by 8 bases, and 18 bases separated the two germline ends. Germline CDR1 SGHRS, CDR2 YFSETQ. The CDR3 region has the DNA TGCGCCAGCAGCTTGTCGACTACCCATGAGGAAGGCTACACCTTC. This gives the protein CASSLSTTHEEGYTF.

The chain links TRBV7-2 to TRBJ1-2; 9 bases are shared with TRBD1. Germline V gives CDR1 SGHTA, CDR2 FQGNSA. Trimming took 1 base from V and 5 from J; bases not matched to a gene: 5. The CDR3 is made up of 15 amino acids. CDR3 nucleotides: TGTGCCAGCAGCTTAGGAGGGACAGGGAGATATGGCTACACCTTC. It is translated as CASSLGGTGRYGYTF.

The CDR3 DNA sequence: TGTGCCACCGGACAGGGGGCAGGTGAAAAACTGTTTTTT. This sequence encodes CATGQGAGEKLFF. The chain couples TRBV30 to TRBJ1-4; 11 positions agree with TRBD1. The CDR3 is 13 amino acids. Germline V CDR1 and CDR2: GTSNPN, SVGIG (reference sequence). J was trimmed by 7 bases and V by 8 bases; bases with no gene match: 6.

V gene TRBV19 combines with J gene TRBJ2-7, with D possibly TRBD2 on 6 matching bases. V shed 5 bases and J shed 0 bases, with 14 bases lying between them. The CDR3 length is 15 residues. CDR1 is LNHDA, CDR2 SQIVND, per germline (reference sequence). This chain's CDR3 is CASSADRDSSYEQYF. In DNA form, the CDR3 reads TGTGCCAGTAGTGCTGACCGGGACTCCTCCTACGAGCAGTACTTC.

This chain links TRBV5-1 with TRBJ2-7; D is perhaps TRBD1 (6 bases). Trimming cost V 0 bases and J 7 bases, with 8 bases left between them. Germline values: CDR1 SGHRS, CDR2 YFSETQ. This CDR3 spans 12 amino acids. The CDR3 sequence is CASSLAQGEQYF. The CDR3 DNA is TGCGCCAGCAGCTTGGCTCAGGGGGAGCAGTACTTC.

This chain joins TRBV5-4 and TRBJ2-7, with 10 bases that match TRBD1. The germline V gene has CDR1 SGHNT and CDR2 YYREEE (reference sequence). This CDR3 spans 15 amino acids. The J segment lost 2 bases and the V segment lost 2 bases, leaving 4 bases of the junction unmatched. CDR3 nucleotides: TGTGCCAGCAGCTTAGAGGACAGGGGGACCTACGAGCAGTACTTC. Amino acids: CASSLEDRGTYEQYF.

This chain connects TRBV27 to TRBJ1-2; 7 bases align to TRBD1. The CDR3 length is 15 residues. In germline, CDR1 is MNHEY, CDR2 SMNVEV (reference sequence). J gave up 4 bases and V 5 bases, and 10 bases lay outside the gene matches. CDR3 sequence (DNA): TGTGCCAGCAGTCCTCGGGACAGTCTTTTCTATGGCTACACCTTC. The encoded protein is CASSPRDSLFYGYTF.

This chain uses TRBV28 with TRBJ1-2, with D possibly matching TRBD1 (6 bases). The CDR3 has 22 residues. Trimming left V 5 bases short and J 4 bases short, with 38 bases between. CDR1 is MDHEN and CDR2 is SYDVKM in the germline V gene. The CDR3 DNA follows: TGTGCCAGCAGTCCCCTCCTTAAAGACCCGGGACAAGAACGACCCTTAGGCTATGGCTACACCTTC. Encoded protein: CASSPLLKDPGQERPLGYGYTF.

V gene TRBV10-2 combines with J gene TRBJ1-1; D unresolved. There are 14 residues in the CDR3. Germline V lookup: CDR1 WSHSY, CDR2 SAAADI. Trimming removed 3 bases at V and 3 bases at J, with 11 bases between. The CDR3 spells CASSDPGVYTEAFF. The CDR3 nucleotides read TGCGCCAGCAGTGACCCCGGGGTGTACACTGAAGCTTTCTTT.

V is TRBV2 and J is TRBJ1-6, with TRBD1 matching 7 bases. This CDR3 is built from 15 residues. In germline, CDR1 is SNHLY, CDR2 FYNNEI. The junction had 6 bases not matched to a gene; V was cut back by 6 bases and J by 4 bases. CDR3 coding DNA: TGTGCCAGCAGCACGGGACAGAAATATAATTCACCCCTCCACTTT. Translating gives CASSTGQKYNSPLHF. Complete variable domain (other parts from reference TRBV2 and TRBJ1-6): EPEVTQTPSHQVTQMGQEVILRCVPISNHLYFYWYRQILGQKVEFLVSFYNNEISEKSEIFDDQFSVERPDGSNFTLKIRSTKLEDSAMYFCASSTGQKYNSPLHFGNGTRLTVT.

This chain uses TRBV12-3 or TRBV12-4 with TRBJ1-5, with 9 nucleotides matching TRBD1. The CDR3 is made up of 13 amino acids. With V trimmed by 6 bases and J by 7 bases, 4 bases remained unmatched. CDR3 in amino acids: CASSPDRGQPQHF. CDR3 in DNA: TGTGCCAGCAGCCCGGACAGGGGACAGCCCCAGCATTTT.

CDR3 nucleotides: TGTGCCACCAGCCTAGGGGGCCACCAAGAGACCCAGTACTTC. It is translated as CATSLGGHQETQYF. V is TRBV15 and J is TRBJ2-5; 7 bases fit TRBD1. CDR1 and CDR2 (germline): LNHNV, YYDKDF (reference sequence). V was clipped by 5 bases and J by 0 bases; unmatched bases: 3. The CDR3 has 14 amino acids.

The CDR3: CASRSTGRETQYF. The CDR3 DNA follows: TGTGCCAGCAGGTCGACAGGGAGAGAGACCCAGTACTTC. The chain links TRBV6-5 to TRBJ2-5, with 7 bases that match TRBD1. This CDR3 has 13 amino acids. Germline CDR1 MNHEY, CDR2 SVGAGI. Unmatched junction bases numbered 5, after V lost 6 bases and J lost 4 bases.

The chain employs TRBV3-1 (or the pseudogene TRBV3-2) and TRBJ2-1; no clear D gene. Germline V gene sequence: CDR1 LGHDT, CDR2 YNNKEL (reference sequence). Trimming took off 1 base at V and 0 bases at J, with 7 bases between the two ends. This CDR3 is 15 amino acids long. This chain's CDR3 is CASSQAMSSYNEQFF. The DNA for the CDR3 is TGTGCCAGCAGCCAAGCCATGAGCTCCTACAATGAGCAGTTCTTC.

The J gene is TRBJ1-5, the V gene TRBV29-1, with a weak D call TRBD1 (6 bases). CDR1 and CDR2 from the germline V gene are SQVTM and ANQGSEA. V was pared by 4 bases and J by 5 bases, with 12 bases between. This CDR3 has 13 amino acids. The CDR3 is CSVVYREDQPQHF. The CDR3 coding sequence is TGCAGCGTTGTGTACAGGGAAGATCAGCCCCAGCATTTT. The variable domain in full, with the rest retrieved from reference TRBV29-1 and TRBJ1-5, is SAVISQKPSRDICQRGTSLTIQCQVDSQVTMMFWYRQQPGQSLTLIATANQGSEATYESGFVIDKFPISRPNLTFSTLTVSNMSPEDSSIYLCSVVYREDQPQHFGDGTRLSIL.

This chain joins TRBV9 and TRBJ2-7; 10 bases agree with TRBD2. Germline values: CDR1 SGDLS, CDR2 YYNGEE. The ends lost 0 bases at V and 1 base at J; junction bases unmatched: 1. The CDR3 runs to 15 residues. CDR3 sequence (DNA): TGTGCCAGCAGCGTAGGTAGCGGGGGGTCCTACGAGCAGTACTTC. Translating gives CASSVGSGGSYEQYF. The variable domain in full, with the rest retrieved from reference TRBV9 and TRBJ2-7, is DSGVTQTPKHLITATGQRVTLRCSPRSGDLSVYWYQQSLDQGLQFLIQYYNGEERAKGNILERFSAQQFPDLHSELNLSSLELGDSALYFCASSVGSGGSYEQYFGPGTRLTVT.

This chain links TRBV5-6 with TRBJ1-3; D gene ambiguous. Germline V CDR1 and CDR2: SGHDT, YYEEEE. The CDR3 is 15 residues long. Trimming removed 5 bases at V and 0 bases at J, with 12 bases between. The DNA of the CDR3 is TGTGCCAGCAGTCCAGACGGAGACTCTGGAAACACCATATATTTT. Its translation: CASSPDGDSGNTIYF.